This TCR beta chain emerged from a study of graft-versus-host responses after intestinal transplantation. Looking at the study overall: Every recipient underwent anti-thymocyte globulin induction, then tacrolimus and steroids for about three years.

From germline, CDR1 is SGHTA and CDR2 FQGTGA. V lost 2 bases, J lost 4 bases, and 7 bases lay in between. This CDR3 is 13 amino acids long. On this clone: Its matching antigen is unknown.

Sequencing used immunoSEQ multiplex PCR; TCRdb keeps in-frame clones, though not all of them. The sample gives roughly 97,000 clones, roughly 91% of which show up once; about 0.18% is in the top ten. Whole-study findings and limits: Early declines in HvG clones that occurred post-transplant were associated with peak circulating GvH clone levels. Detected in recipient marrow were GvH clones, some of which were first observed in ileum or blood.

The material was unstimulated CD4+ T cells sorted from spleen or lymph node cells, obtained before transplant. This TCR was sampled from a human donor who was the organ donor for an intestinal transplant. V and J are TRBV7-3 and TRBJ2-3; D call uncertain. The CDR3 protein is CASSLREADTQYF. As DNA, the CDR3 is TGTGCCAGCAGCTTACGAGAAGCAGATACGCAGTATTTT.